This T cell receptor (beta chain) was profiled in a study of OX40 agonist ivuxolimab in advanced cancers. In the study overall: A mean age of roughly 66 years, range roughly 20 to 85, was recorded, and under 85% were male.

Trimming took 8 bases from V and 4 from J; bases not matched to a gene: 7. The CDR3 extends over 15 amino acids. Germline values: CDR1 MNHEY, CDR2 SVGAGI. This clone was observed a single time. No antigen is known for it. The assay was immunoSEQ multiplex PCR, and TCRdb's table has in-frame clones only and misses some. The sample carries about 82,000 clones, around 93% recorded once. The study's findings and limits: Circulating CD4+ and CD8+ T cells showed clonal expansion by week 6 at 0.1 to 3.0 mg/kg.

Specimen: CD4+ or CD8+ T cells sorted from blood, collected in a trial of the OX40 agonist ivuxolimab. This chain joins TRBV6-5 and TRBJ2-2; the match to TRBD2 covers 10 bases. The clonotype comes from an adult with an advanced solid tumor such as melanoma, head and neck, liver or kidney cancer. DNA for the CDR3: TGTGCCAGCGCAGGTAGCGGGGGGCCCACCGGGGAGCTGTTTTTT. It encodes CASAGSGGPTGELFF.